Below, one T cell receptor beta chain is given with its context. Its antigen is still unknown. The CDR3 extends over 11 amino acids. Germline loops: CDR1 MDHEN, CDR2 SYDVKM. V gave up 5 bases and J gave up 2 bases, with 2 bases separating them. The data were obtained in a study of shared clonotypes between healthy human individuals. Across the study: Researchers drew samples from two women and a few men aged 18 to 49.

Method: immunoSEQ multiplex PCR; TCRdb's copy keeps in-frame clones and lacks some. Of some 1 million clones in the sample, around 76% were seen once. Notes on the study in general: Naive subsets usually exceeded memory subsets in estimated richness. Donor clonotype sharing was expected to depend on sequencing depth.

This receptor was obtained from a man aged 18 to 30 in good health. The chain couples TRBV28 to TRBJ2-3; D is unclear. The sequencing sample was made of memory CD4+ T cells sorted from blood. Subset in this sample: CD45RA-negative fraction. The CDR3 DNA reads TGTGCCAGCAGTGCCACAGATACGCAGTATTTT. Encoded protein: CASSATDTQYF.